The 27 T cell receptor beta chains presented below share a single source sample, sequenced in a study of identical twins (dated by TCRdb to 2016 to 2018). Library preparation was by 5' RACE. TCRdb records Illumina HiSeq 2000 as the sequencer. TCRdb passed the public sequencing reads through fastp at Q25 and MiXCR, retaining productive beta sequences. Every distinct CDR3 protein forms one entry, paired with its most common genes and DNA. The sample table lists about 530,000 distinct CDR3 sequences, 20% to 25% of them with a count of one. The ten most abundant clones make up approximately 0.52% of the sample. The same sample was also used in a study of yellow fever vaccine responses in identical twins.

Sequenced material: CD4+ T cells sorted from blood. Every receptor here comes from a woman between 18 and 29 years old in good health.

The chain combines TRBV12-3 or TRBV12-4 with TRBJ2-2; 8 bases fit TRBD1. The V and J ends lost 1 base and 6 bases, in that order; junction bases with no gene match: 4. CDR3 length equals 15 residues. The CDR3 protein is CASSLDPGGSGELFF. For the CDR3, the DNA is TGTGCCAGCAGTTTAGACCCAGGGGGCTCCGGGGAGCTGTTTTTT.

V is TRBV7-9 and J is TRBJ1-1; D is unclear. Germline CDR1 SEHNR, CDR2 FQNEAQ (reference sequence). V was clipped by 4 bases and J by 5 bases, with 8 bases between them. The CDR3 spans 12 residues. CDR3 nucleotides: TGTGCCAGCAGCTACCGACGGACTGAAGCTTTCTTT. Its translation: CASSYRRTEAFF.

This clonotype was observed a few times. The chain recombines TRBV5-1 with TRBJ1-1; no clear D gene. V lost 0 bases and J 2 bases, leaving 11 bases between the germline ends. The CDR3 is 15 residues long. Germline values: CDR1 SGHRS, CDR2 YFSETQ. For the CDR3, the DNA is TGCGCCAGCAGCTTGGGTCGAGCGGTTAACACTGAAGCTTTCTTT. Translated: CASSLGRAVNTEAFF.

A few counts support this clonotype. The rearrangement uses TRBV29-1 and TRBJ2-3; maybe TRBD2 (5 bases). The CDR3 contains 12 residues. Deletions cut 7 bases from V and 6 bases from J, with 14 bases between. The germline CDR1 and CDR2 sequences are SQVTM and ANQGSEA. The chain's CDR3 is CSGGLARDTQYF. CDR3 sequence (DNA): TGCAGCGGTGGCCTAGCCAGGGATACGCAGTATTTT.

The V gene is TRBV3-1, the J gene TRBJ1-1; D ambiguous. Trimming left V 2 bases short and J 0 bases short, with 7 bases between. CDR1 and CDR2 from the germline V gene are LGHDT and YNNKEL (reference sequence). There are 14 residues in the CDR3. The CDR3 is CASSQRAVNTEAFF. The CDR3 region has the DNA TGTGCCAGCAGCCAACGGGCGGTGAACACTGAAGCTTTCTTT. Full variable domain (outside the CDR3, taken from reference TRBV3-1 and TRBJ1-1): DTAVSQTPKYLVTQMGNDKSIKCEQNLGHDTMYWYKQDSKKFLKIMFSYNNKELIINETVPNRFSPKSPDKAHLNLHINSLELGDSAVYFCASSQRAVNTEAFFGQGTRLTVV.

Here the CDR3 DNA reads TGCGCCAGCAGCCAGACTAACCAAGAGACCCAGTACTTC. Its protein product is CASSQTNQETQYF. The chain is built from TRBV5-1 and TRBJ2-5; possible D gene TRBD2, 5 bases. V gave up 4 bases and J gave up 0 bases, with 7 bases separating them. Germline assignment: CDR1 SGHRS and CDR2 YFSETQ. CDR3 length: 13 residues.

This clonotype was observed a handful of times. V usage is TRBV29-1 and J usage is TRBJ2-1; the D gene could be TRBD1 or TRBD2 (5 bases each). The germline CDR1 and CDR2 sequences are SQVTM and ANQGSEA. The CDR3 is 11 residues long. The germline V and J ends were trimmed by 6 bases and 5 bases, with 8 bases remaining between them. The CDR3 nucleotides are TGCAGCGTGGGACGGAACAATGAGCAGTTCTTC. Encoded protein: CSVGRNNEQFF.

This clonotype was found a few times. J is TRBJ2-1 and V is TRBV9; 15 nucleotides agree with TRBD2. CDR1 is SGDLS, CDR2 YYNGEE, per germline. V was pared by 3 bases and J by 7 bases, with 2 bases of the junction left unmatched. CDR3 length: 15 residues. The CDR3 coding sequence is TGTGCCAGCAGCGCCGGACTAGCGGGAGGGAATGAGCAGTTCTTC. Amino acid sequence: CASSAGLAGGNEQFF.

The CDR3 DNA follows: TGCGCCAGCACAGGGACAGGTTTGGCTGGCTACACCTTC. This translates into CASTGTGLAGYTF. The chain links TRBV10-2 to TRBJ1-2, with 8 nucleotides matching TRBD1. The CDR3 is 13 residues long. CDR1 WSHSY and CDR2 SAAADI come from the germline V gene. The ends lost 7 bases at V and 7 bases at J; junction bases unmatched: 8.

This clonotype was detected many times. The chain has TRBV20-1 and TRBJ2-7; D is uncertain. The CDR3 length is 13 residues. The germline V and J ends were trimmed by 0 bases and 5 bases, with 11 bases remaining between them. Germline V CDR1 and CDR2: DFQATT, SNEGSKA (reference sequence). In DNA, the CDR3 is TGCAGTGCTAGAGAGGGCGGCGTGAACGAGCAGTACGTC. Translating it yields CSAREGGVNEQYV.

The V gene is TRBV4-1, the J gene TRBJ2-5, with a tentative D call TRBD2 (5 bases). The germline CDR1 and CDR2 sequences are MGHRA and YSYEKL. Deletions cut 3 bases from V and 5 bases from J, with 19 bases between. This CDR3 spans 16 amino acids. The CDR3 sequence: CASSQTGMSIAETQYF. The DNA of the CDR3 is TGCGCCAGCAGCCAGACGGGGATGAGTATCGCCGAGACCCAGTACTTC.

The DNA for the CDR3 is TGCGCCAGCAGTGATTCGGGGGGAACGACAGATACGCAGTATTTT. This encodes CASSDSGGTTDTQYF. The J gene is TRBJ2-3, the V gene TRBV10-1, with 7 bases fitting TRBD2. From germline, CDR1 is WNHNN and CDR2 SYGVQD (reference sequence). J gave up 3 bases and V 3 bases, and 6 bases lay outside the gene matches. This CDR3 region has 15 residues.

The chain links TRBV19 to TRBJ2-3; possibly TRBD1 for D (5 bases). This CDR3 has 15 residues. Germline V gene data show CDR1 as LNHDA and CDR2 as SQIVND (reference sequence). V gave up 4 bases and J gave up 2 bases, with 13 bases separating them. CDR3 DNA sequence: TGTGCCAGTAGTACTCAAGGGGTCCTCACAGATACGCAGTATTTT. Encoded protein: CASSTQGVLTDTQYF.

The V gene is TRBV5-6, the J gene TRBJ2-3, with D possibly being TRBD2 (5 bases). The length of the CDR3 is 14 residues. Germline CDR1 SGHDT, CDR2 YYEEEE. V lost 0 bases, J lost 9 bases, and 14 bases lay in between. CDR3 bases: TGTGCCAGCAGCTTGGGGCCTATGGGAGAAACGCAGTATTTT. This sequence encodes CASSLGPMGETQYF.

This sequence joins TRBV5-1 and TRBJ2-3, with TRBD1 matching 7 bases. V shed 4 bases and J 3 bases; nucleotides not matched to a gene: 8. This CDR3 comprises 15 residues. The V gene's germline CDR1 is SGHRS and CDR2 YFSETQ. CDR3 sequence reads: CASSRQDRQTDTQYF. The CDR3 DNA is TGCGCCAGCAGCCGTCAGGACAGGCAAACAGATACGCAGTATTTT. Full variable domain (rest looked up from reference TRBV5-1 and TRBJ2-3): KAGVTQTPRYLIKTRGQQVTLSCSPISGHRSVSWYQQTPGQGLQFLFEYFSETQRNKGNFPGRFSGRQFSNSRSEMNVSTLELGDSALYLCASSRQDRQTDTQYFGPGTRLTVL.

V and J are TRBV20-1 and TRBJ2-1; D call uncertain. The CDR3 has 13 residues. Germline V gene lookup returns CDR1 DFQATT and CDR2 SNEGSKA (reference sequence). The germline V and J ends were trimmed by 0 bases and 8 bases, with 11 bases remaining between them. The chain's CDR3 is CSARDSQRDEQFF. In DNA form, the CDR3 reads TGCAGTGCTAGAGACTCCCAAAGGGATGAGCAGTTCTTC.

The gene calls are TRBV4-1 and TRBJ1-1; D uncertain. The V gene lost 1 base and the J gene lost 3 bases, with 12 bases spanning the gap. Germline-derived CDR1 and CDR2 are MGHRA and YSYEKL. The CDR3 contains 15 residues. The CDR3 sequence: CASSQVSERYTEAFF. The CDR3 nucleotides are TGCGCCAGCAGCCAAGTCAGTGAGAGATACACTGAAGCTTTCTTT.

The rearrangement joins TRBV29-1 to TRBJ1-1; a weak D match, TRBD1 (6 bases). Deletions cut 7 bases from V and 5 bases from J, with 17 bases between. Germline V CDR1 and CDR2: SQVTM, ANQGSEA. CDR3 length: 13 amino acids. The CDR3 spells CSAEHYRETEAFF. The CDR3 DNA reads TGCAGCGCCGAACACTACAGGGAGACTGAAGCTTTCTTT.

This clonotype was detected many times. The CDR3 loop is CASRDGLLYEQYV. DNA for the CDR3: TGTGCCAGCCGGGACGGCCTCCTCTACGAGCAGTACGTC. The genes are TRBV6-2 or TRBV6-3 and TRBJ2-7; D may be TRBD1 or TRBD2 (5 bases each). V was shortened by 8 bases and J by 3 bases, with 14 bases between the two germline ends. The CDR3 contains 13 residues. Germline loops: CDR1 MNHEY, CDR2 SVGEGT.

V is TRBV9 and J is TRBJ2-1; the match to TRBD2 covers 7 bases. The CDR3 is made up of 19 amino acids. Germline assignment: CDR1 SGDLS and CDR2 YYNGEE. J lost 6 bases, V lost 0 bases, and 18 bases had no gene match. The DNA for the CDR3 is TGTGCCAGCAGCGTAGCTTCTGGGGCTGGAGGGAGGGTTCGCAATGAGCAGTTCTTC. This encodes CASSVASGAGGRVRNEQFF.

The chain links TRBV6-1 to TRBJ1-2, with 7 bases fitting TRBD1. The ends lost 6 bases at V and 5 bases at J; junction bases unmatched: 9. The CDR3 has 14 amino acids. CDR1 and CDR2 (germline): MNHNS, SASEGT. The DNA of the CDR3 is TGTGCCAGCAGGCCGGGACAGCTATTATATGGCTACACCTTC. Translation: CASRPGQLLYGYTF.

The rearrangement uses TRBV10-3 and TRBJ1-1; D is possibly TRBD1 (5 bases). Trimming pared 0 bases from V and 3 bases from J, leaving 5 bases between. Germline assignment: CDR1 ENHRY and CDR2 SYGVKD. The CDR3 has 13 residues. The DNA for the CDR3 is TGTGCCATCAGTGAGTCGGGGGACACTGAAGCTTTCTTT. Its translation is CAISESGDTEAFF.

This clonotype was observed a handful of times. The chain recombines TRBV6-1 with TRBJ2-1; TRBD1 agrees at 7 bases. CDR1 is MNHNS, CDR2 SASEGT, per germline. V was clipped by 10 bases and J by 6 bases; unmatched bases: 9. This CDR3 comprises 13 residues. The CDR3 nucleotides read TGTGCCACCACCCGTGGGGACAGCAATGAGCAGTTCTTC. Translation gives CATTRGDSNEQFF.

This clonotype was detected only a few times. V is TRBV18 and J is TRBJ2-5, with a weak D call TRBD1 (5 bases). In germline, CDR1 is KGHSH, CDR2 LQKENI. The CDR3 runs to 14 residues. V was shortened by 4 bases and J by 4 bases, with 13 bases between the two germline ends. CDR3 DNA: TGTGCCAGCTCACGGACCACCCAGGGAGAGACCCAGTACTTC. Encoded protein: CASSRTTQGETQYF.

The chain links TRBV5-1 to TRBJ2-1; unclear D gene. The CDR3 runs 16 residues. V was pared by 3 bases and J by 2 bases, with 15 bases between. Germline CDR1 and CDR2: SGHRS and YFSETQ. CDR3 loop: CASSSNDLGPYNEQFF. In DNA, the CDR3 is TGCGCCAGCAGCTCAAACGACCTTGGGCCCTACAATGAGCAGTTCTTC.

This clonotype was observed a handful of times. J is TRBJ2-2 and V is TRBV27; a possible D gene is TRBD2 (5 bases). V lost 0 bases and J 8 bases, leaving 10 bases between the germline ends. The germline CDR1 and CDR2 sequences are MNHEY and SMNVEV (reference sequence). This CDR3 is 14 amino acids long. The CDR3 spells CASSLSPSWGELFF. The CDR3 bases are TGTGCCAGCAGTTTATCACCTAGCTGGGGGGAGCTGTTTTTT.

This clonotype occurred a few times. J is TRBJ2-3 and V is TRBV20-1; 11 bases agree with TRBD2. V trimming: 5 bases; J trimming: 5 bases; junction bases outside the gene matches: 9. The CDR3 has 15 amino acids. Germline V CDR1 and CDR2: DFQATT, SNEGSKA (reference sequence). CDR3 sequence reads: CSAVATSGIEDTQYF. The DNA of the CDR3 is TGCAGTGCTGTCGCGACTAGCGGGATCGAAGATACGCAGTATTTT.